Shown below are 5 T cell receptor beta chains from a single sample sequenced in a study of T cell responses to AZD1222 COVID-19 vaccine. Assay used: immunoSEQ multiplex PCR; TCRdb lists only in-frame clones, some missing. This sample carries about 130,000 clones, approximately 90% of them seen once, and the ten largest clones take roughly 1.5%. The specimen comprised peripheral blood, sampled on day 0 of AZD1222 vaccination. These receptors originate from an adult in good health.

The chain employs TRBV2 and TRBJ2-7, with 9 bases identical to TRBD1. The V gene's germline CDR1 is SNHLY and CDR2 FYNNEI. This CDR3 spans 15 amino acids. Losses at the gene ends were 8 bases for V and 0 bases for J; bases not matched to a gene: 8. The chain's CDR3 is CASVTAGQGSYEQYF. The CDR3 DNA sequence: TGTGCCAGCGTTACAGCGGGACAGGGCTCCTACGAGCAGTACTTC.

The chain links TRBV19 to TRBJ2-5; either TRBD1 or TRBD2 may fit D (5 bases each). CDR3 length: 15 amino acids. Germline loops: CDR1 LNHDA, CDR2 SQIVND (reference sequence). Trimming pared 1 base from V and 4 bases from J, leaving 13 bases between. CDR3 bases: TGTGCCAGTAGTATAGTTGGAGGTGGGGGAGAGACCCAGTACTTC. It codes for CASSIVGGGGETQYF.

The chain combines TRBV6-2 or TRBV6-3 with TRBJ2-1; TRBD2 matches 8 bases. V shed 0 bases and J 4 bases; nucleotides not matched to a gene: 14. The germline V gene encodes CDR1 MNHEY and CDR2 SVGEGT. CDR3 length: 19 residues. The CDR3 DNA is TGTGCCAGCAGTTACTCGAGAGGTATACTAGCGGTTAATTACAATGAGCAGTTCTTC. It translates to CASSYSRGILAVNYNEQFF.

The chain carries TRBV7-2 and TRBJ1-2; D may be TRBD1 (5 bases). Germline CDR1 SGHTA, CDR2 FQGNSA. V was pared by 2 bases and J by 8 bases, with 12 bases between. The CDR3 runs to 13 residues. The DNA of the CDR3 is TGTGCCAGCAGCTTATCTGCAGGGAAGGGCTACACCTTC. Protein sequence: CASSLSAGKGYTF.

The chain carries TRBV6-5 and TRBJ1-4; TRBD1 is a possible D gene (5 bases). V was clipped by 6 bases and J by 8 bases, with 16 bases between them. Looked up from germline, CDR1 is MNHEY and CDR2 is SVGAGI. The CDR3 totals 14 residues. This chain's CDR3 is CASSQGRLAEKLFF. CDR3 DNA sequence: TGTGCCAGCAGCCAGGGAAGACTTGCGGAAAAACTGTTTTTT.